The present TCR beta chain was sequenced within a study of blood T cell repertoires in COVID-19. Study-wide background: Samples taken during acute and convalescent COVID-19 were collected in the United States, Italy and Spain. From T cells, B-cell-depleted T cells, or PBMCs came the material, which was cDNA or gDNA.

Trimming cost V 2 bases and J 6 bases, with 16 bases left between them. Germline CDR1 is MNHEY and CDR2 is SVGEGT. This CDR3 comprises 15 residues. Under the authors' procedure: Reference gene primer amplification gave nucleated cell count estimates. Repertoires were generated with immunoSEQ multiplex PCR, while TCRdb's copy carries only in-frame clones and drops some. That table gives V, J and clone size, and the DNA gave D and trimming. The data contain approximately 230,000 clones, roughly 84% of them seen just once; the ten biggest clones take up 2.1%. The source material was peripheral blood. This rearrangement joins TRBV6-2 or TRBV6-3 to TRBJ2-5; D possibly corresponds to TRBD2 (6 bases). This receptor was obtained from a woman aged 40 to 49 who had recovered from COVID-19. In nucleotides, the CDR3 is TGTGCCAGCAGTTACGGTAGCGGCCTTGCGCAGACCCAGTACTTC. Protein: CASSYGSGLAQTQYF.